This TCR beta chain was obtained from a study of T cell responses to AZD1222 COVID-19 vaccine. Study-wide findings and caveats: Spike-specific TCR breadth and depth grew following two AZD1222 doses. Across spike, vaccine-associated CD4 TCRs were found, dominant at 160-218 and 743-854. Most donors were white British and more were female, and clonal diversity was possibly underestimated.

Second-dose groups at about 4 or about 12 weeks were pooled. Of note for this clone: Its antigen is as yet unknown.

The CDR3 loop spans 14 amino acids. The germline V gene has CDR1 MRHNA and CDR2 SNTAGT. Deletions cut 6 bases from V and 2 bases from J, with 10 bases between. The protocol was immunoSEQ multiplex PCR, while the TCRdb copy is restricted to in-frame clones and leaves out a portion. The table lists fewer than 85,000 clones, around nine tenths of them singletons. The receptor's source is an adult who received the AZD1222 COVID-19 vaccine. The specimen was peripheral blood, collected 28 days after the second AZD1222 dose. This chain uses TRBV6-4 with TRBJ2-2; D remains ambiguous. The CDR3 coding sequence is TGTGCCAGCAGCATGGTCCCCAACACCGGGGAGCTGTTTTTT. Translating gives CASSMVPNTGELFF.